Listed below are T cell receptor beta chains from one sample, sequenced in a study of shared clonotypes between healthy human individuals. The method was immunoSEQ multiplex PCR; TCRdb's version includes in-frame clones alone and lacks a portion of them. The profile shows about 2.2 million clones, 85% to 95% of them singletons. Sequencing was performed on naive CD8+ T cells from PBMCs. Receptors originate from a man aged 18 to 29 in good health. Some clones in this sample may be carry-over from other donors' samples. The CDR3 runs from the conserved cysteine through the conserved F or W. A D gene is named only where the DNA matches it firmly. Not every row has a clone size; where given, it reads once, few, many or a size class.

clone size | J gene | D gene | V gene | CDR3 protein | CDR3 DNA
- | TRBJ2-7 | TRBD2 | TRBV19 | CASSMWLAGAYEQYF | TGTGCCAGTAGTATGTGGCTAGCGGGGGCCTACGAGCAGTACTTC
- | TRBJ2-3 | TRBD2 | TRBV14 | CASSQGLAVYSTDTQYF | TGTGCCAGCAGCCAGGGACTAGCGGTCTATAGCACAGATACGCAGTATTTT
- | TRBJ1-3 | - | TRBV6-5 | CASSYRVGGNTIYF | TGTGCCAGCAGTTACAGGGTCGGCGGAAACACCATATATTTT
once | TRBJ2-3 | - | TRBV7-6 | CASSYDPQPTAKADTQYF | TGTGCCAGCAGTTATGACCCCCAGCCGACAGCGAAGGCAGATACGCAGTATTTT
- | TRBJ2-5 | - | TRBV13 | CASSPTDGQETQYF | TGTGCCAGCAGCCCTACGGACGGTCAAGAGACCCAGTACTTC
- | TRBJ2-7 | - | TRBV2 | CASSLRVATYEQYF | TGTGCCAGCAGTCTGAGGGTCGCCACCTACGAGCAGTACTTC
- | TRBJ1-5 | - | TRBV7-8 | CASSLEGRSNQPQHF | TGTGCCAGCAGCTTAGAGGGACGCAGCAATCAGCCCCAGCATTTT
- | TRBJ2-6 | - | TRBV2 | CASSETGWANVLTF | TGTGCCAGCAGTGAAACAGGGTGGGCCAACGTCCTGACTTTC
- | TRBJ1-1 | - | TRBV7-6 | CASSLVSSEAFF | TGTGCCAGCAGCTTAGTTTCCAGTGAAGCTTTCTTT
- | TRBJ2-3 | TRBD1 | TRBV10-3 | CAISLGPGQAADTQYF | TGTGCCATCAGCCTCGGACCGGGACAGGCCGCAGATACGCAGTATTTT
- | TRBJ2-1 | TRBD2 | TRBV7-9 | CASSAPSGSSYNEQFF | TGTGCCAGCAGCGCTCCTAGCGGGAGCTCCTACAATGAGCAGTTCTTC
- | TRBJ2-7 | - | TRBV7-8 | CASSLVGGVVRTYEQYF | TGTGCCAGCAGCTTAGTCGGCGGAGTAGTACGAACCTACGAGCAGTACTTC
- | TRBJ2-5 | - | TRBV19 | CASSIEQNQETQYF | TGTGCCAGTAGTATCGAGCAGAACCAAGAGACCCAGTACTTC
- | TRBJ2-7 | - | TRBV7-3 | CASSLTPTREQYF | TGTGCCAGCAGCTTAACCCCTACCCGCGAGCAGTACTTC
- | TRBJ2-7 | - | TRBV28 | CASRTLAAPYEQYF | TGTGCCAGCAGGACCTTAGCGGCCCCCTACGAGCAGTACTTC
- | TRBJ2-7 | - | TRBV28 | CASSQSNEQYF | TGTGCCAGCAGTCAAAGTAACGAGCAGTACTTC
- | TRBJ2-5 | TRBD2 | TRBV7-9 | CASSLVSEREGRETQYF | TGTGCCAGCAGCTTAGTGAGTGAGCGGGAGGGCCGGGAGACCCAGTACTTC
- | TRBJ2-2 | - | TRBV9 | CASSVGRQAQNTGELFF | TGTGCCAGCAGCGTAGGAAGGCAGGCCCAGAACACCGGGGAGCTGTTTTTT
- | TRBJ2-6 | - | TRBV9 | CASSSFIGANVLTF | TGTGCCAGCAGCTCCTTCATCGGGGCCAACGTCCTGACTTTC
- | TRBJ2-3 | - | TRBV11-1 | CASSVGRALRRTDTQYF | TGTGCCAGCAGCGTAGGACGGGCCCTACGTCGAACAGATACGCAGTATTTT
- | TRBJ2-3 | TRBD1 | TRBV28 | CASSFRDRLTDTQYF | TGTGCCAGCAGTTTCCGGGACAGGCTCACAGATACGCAGTATTTT
- | TRBJ2-3 | - | TRBV28 | CASSFSGVKQYF | TGTGCCAGCAGTTTTTCTGGGGTGAAGCAGTATTTT
- | TRBJ2-7 | - | TRBV10-3 | CAISESLGKEQYF | TGTGCCATCAGTGAGTCATTAGGAAAGGAGCAGTACTTC
- | TRBJ2-7 | TRBD2 | TRBV11-2 | CASSLAGGPGEQYF | TGTGCCAGCAGCTTAGCGGGAGGGCCGGGGGAGCAGTACTTC
- | TRBJ2-3 | TRBD2 | TRBV6-4 | CASSAVGLGIADTQYF | TGTGCCAGCAGTGCCGTGGGACTAGGGATCGCAGATACGCAGTATTTT
- | TRBJ2-1 | TRBD1 | TRBV27 | CASSSSGGTGHYNEQFF | TGTGCCAGCAGCTCCTCAGGGGGGACAGGGCACTACAATGAGCAGTTCTTC
- | TRBJ2-6 | - | TRBV27 | CASSLYSGRGANVLTF | TGTGCCAGCAGTTTGTATTCGGGGAGAGGGGCCAACGTCCTGACTTTC
- | TRBJ2-7 | - | TRBV9 | CASSVWGSGEQYF | TGTGCCAGCAGCGTTTGGGGTAGCGGCGAGCAGTACTTC
- | TRBJ1-4 | - | TRBV18 | CASSPDLGRVEEKLFF | TGTGCCAGCTCACCAGATCTGGGGAGAGTCGAAGAAAAACTGTTTTTT
- | TRBJ1-1 | - | TRBV11-1 | CASSALGGKASFF | TGTGCCAGCAGCGCCCTTGGCGGGAAGGCGTCTTTCTTT
- | TRBJ2-7 | TRBD2 | TRBV29-1 | CSVGEGLVFYEQYF | TGCAGCGTTGGAGAAGGACTAGTATTTTACGAGCAGTACTTC
- | TRBJ1-1 | - | TRBV7-6 | CASSTGPYTEAFF | TGTGCCAGCAGCACCGGACCTTACACTGAAGCTTTCTTT
- | TRBJ2-3 | TRBD2 | TRBV2 | CATLREPYTDTQYF | TGTGCCACCTTGCGGGAGCCCTACACAGATACGCAGTATTTT
- | TRBJ2-1 | TRBD2 | TRBV6-5 | CASRTAGGNQFF | TGTGCCAGCAGGACAGCGGGAGGGAATCAGTTCTTC
- | TRBJ2-1 | TRBD2 | TRBV30 | CAWSGGLHSYNEQFF | TGTGCCTGGAGTGGGGGACTACACTCCTACAATGAGCAGTTCTTC
- | TRBJ1-2 | - | TRBV9 | CASSEFSQINSGYTF | TGTGCCAGCAGCGAGTTCTCCCAGATAAACTCTGGCTACACCTTC
- | TRBJ2-7 | TRBD2 | TRBV6-5 | CASSPRDYLYEQYF | TGTGCCAGCAGCCCGAGGGACTACCTCTACGAGCAGTACTTC
- | TRBJ1-2 | TRBD1 | TRBV27 | CASRPQGFSYGYTF | TGTGCCAGCAGACCACAGGGGTTTAGCTATGGCTACACCTTC
- | TRBJ2-7 | - | TRBV29-1 | CSQRWDTYEQYF | TGCAGCCAACGATGGGACACCTACGAGCAGTACTTC
- | TRBJ2-3 | TRBD2 | TRBV9 | CASSVDAGELFTDTQYF | TGTGCCAGCAGCGTAGATGCGGGAGAGTTGTTCACAGATACGCAGTATTTT
- | TRBJ2-5 | - | TRBV9 | CASSDRKLGGETQYF | TGTGCCAGCAGCGACCGGAAGTTGGGCGGAGAGACCCAGTACTTC
- | TRBJ2-7 | - | TRBV27 | CASSPSAISEQYF | TGTGCCAGCAGTCCCTCGGCGATCTCCGAGCAGTACTTC
- | TRBJ2-1 | - | TRBV27 | CASTPLNHLVYEQFF | TGTGCCAGCACCCCCTTAAACCATCTCGTTTATGAGCAGTTCTTC
- | TRBJ2-2 | - | TRBV4-2 | CASSHPGTPTTGELFF | TGTGCCAGCAGCCATCCCGGGACCCCAACCACCGGGGAGCTGTTTTTT
- | TRBJ1-2 | TRBD1 | TRBV6-5 | CASSYGGGGAGGYTF | TGTGCCAGCAGTTACGGTGGAGGGGGCGCCGGTGGCTACACCTTC
- | TRBJ2-7 | TRBD1 | TRBV4-3 | CASSQEGQGIYEQYF | TGCGCCAGCAGCCAAGAGGGACAGGGCATCTACGAGCAGTACTTC
- | TRBJ1-5 | TRBD1 | TRBV27 | CASSLSTGLQPQHF | TGTGCCAGCAGTTTATCGACAGGGCTTCAGCCCCAGCATTTT